The next 23 T cell receptor beta chains were all read from a single sample in a study of OX40 agonist ivuxolimab in advanced cancers. Sequencing used immunoSEQ multiplex PCR; TCRdb keeps in-frame clones, though not all of them. Of under 75,000 clones in the sample, approximately 90% were seen once. The starting material was CD4+ or CD8+ T cells sorted from blood, obtained in a trial of the OX40 agonist ivuxolimab. These receptors were taken from an adult with an advanced solid tumor such as melanoma, head and neck, liver or kidney cancer.

The rearrangement joins TRBV7-3 to TRBJ2-5; tentatively, D is TRBD2 (5 bases). V was pared by 6 bases and J by 3 bases, with 11 bases between. The CDR3 length is 13 residues. Germline CDR1 and CDR2: SGHTA and FQGTGA. In DNA, the CDR3 is TGTGCCAGCAGTCCTGGACTTAAAGAGACCCAGTACTTC. The encoded protein is CASSPGLKETQYF.

The V and J genes are TRBV5-1 and TRBJ2-2; possible D gene TRBD1, 6 bases. The CDR3 covers 16 residues. Per the germline V gene, CDR1 is SGHRS and CDR2 is YFSETQ. V lost 4 bases to trimming and J lost 4 bases, with 17 bases between them. Here the CDR3 reads CASSPKQGMGTGELFF. DNA of the CDR3: TGCGCCAGCAGCCCAAAACAGGGTATGGGCACCGGGGAGCTGTTTTTT.

Of note for this clone: Other DNA sequences in this specimen translate into the identical CDR3. The chain recombines TRBV20-1 with TRBJ2-2; D ambiguous. Germline V CDR1 and CDR2: DFQATT, SNEGSKA (reference sequence). The CDR3 contains 11 residues. The V gene lost 3 bases and the J gene lost 6 bases, with 5 bases spanning the gap. This chain's CDR3 is CSARESGELFF. CDR3 nucleotide sequence: TGCAGTGCTAGGGAGTCCGGGGAGCTGTTTTTT.

This clone has only one observation. The gene calls are TRBV5-4 and TRBJ2-4, with 9 positions matching TRBD1. Germline V gene lookup returns CDR1 SGHNT and CDR2 YYREEE (reference sequence). The CDR3 covers 16 residues. After removal of 0 bases from V and 5 bases from J, the junction contained 6 bases not matched to a gene. CDR3 coding DNA: TGTGCCAGCAGCTTGGTGGGGACAGGGCTGCAAAACATTCAGTACTTC. This codes for CASSLVGTGLQNIQYF.

The J gene is TRBJ2-1, the V gene TRBV19, with TRBD2 identical over 9 bases. There are 15 residues in the CDR3. V was clipped by 4 bases and J by 7 bases; unmatched bases: 8. In germline, CDR1 is LNHDA, CDR2 SQIVND (reference sequence). The CDR3 nucleotides are TGTGCCAGTAGTAAGACTAGCGGATCTACAAATGAGCAGTTCTTC. This sequence encodes CASSKTSGSTNEQFF.

V gene TRBV4-1 combines with J gene TRBJ2-7; 9 bases match TRBD1. The CDR3 spans 14 residues. Germline V gene lookup returns CDR1 MGHRA and CDR2 YSYEKL. V dropped 5 bases and J dropped 2; count of bases not matched to a gene: 4. The CDR3 nucleotides are TGCGCCAGCAGCTTACGGACAGGGGCCTACGAGCAGTACTTC. Its translation is CASSLRTGAYEQYF.

This clone was observed once. The J gene is TRBJ2-7, the V gene TRBV9; D is uncertain. The CDR3 is 15 residues long. CDR1 and CDR2 (germline): SGDLS, YYNGEE. V dropped 0 bases and J dropped 2 bases, with 12 bases sitting between them. CDR3 residues: CASSVDWGPTYEQYF. In DNA form, the CDR3 reads TGTGCCAGCAGCGTAGATTGGGGTCCAACCTACGAGCAGTACTTC. Combining the CDR3 with reference TRBV9 and TRBJ2-7 gives the whole variable domain DSGVTQTPKHLITATGQRVTLRCSPRSGDLSVYWYQQSLDQGLQFLIQYYNGEERAKGNILERFSAQQFPDLHSELNLSSLELGDSALYFCASSVDWGPTYEQYFGPGTRLTVT.

A few counts support this clone. The chain combines TRBV12-5 with TRBJ1-1; D gene uncertain. The CDR3 has 12 residues. V dropped 6 bases and J dropped 1 base, with 6 bases sitting between them. Germline CDR1 reads LGHNT; CDR2 reads FRNRAP. DNA of the CDR3: TGTGCTAGTGGATTGACGAACACTGAAGCTTTCTTT. Its protein product is CASGLTNTEAFF.

The chain joins TRBV29-1 to TRBJ2-7, with a weak D call TRBD1 (6 bases). Trimming stripped 6 bases from V and 2 bases from J, with 17 bases between. This CDR3 contains 14 residues. Germline V CDR1 and CDR2: SQVTM, ANQGSEA. This CDR3 reads CSVASGHLTYEQYF. CDR3 DNA sequence: TGCAGCGTCGCTTCGGGACACCTAACCTACGAGCAGTACTTC.

The J gene is TRBJ2-6, the V gene TRBV30; TRBD1 aligns across 7 bases. The trim removed 3 bases at V and 2 bases at J, leaving 1 base unmatched. The germline gives CDR1 GTSNPN, CDR2 SVGIG (reference sequence). This CDR3 has 14 amino acids. CDR3 amino acids: CAWRDRAGANVLTF. CDR3 nucleotides: TGTGCCTGGAGAGACAGGGCTGGGGCCAACGTCCTGACTTTC.

This chain joins TRBV30 and TRBJ1-1; D is unclear. Germline loops: CDR1 GTSNPN, CDR2 SVGIG (reference sequence). The CDR3 extends over 13 amino acids. Trimming took 2 bases from V and 4 from J, leaving 11 bases between them. The CDR3 protein is CAWSLKAGTEAFF. Here the CDR3 DNA reads TGTGCCTGGAGTCTAAAGGCCGGCACTGAAGCTTTCTTT.

This chain joins TRBV28 and TRBJ2-2; D unclear. Germline-derived CDR1 and CDR2 are MDHEN and SYDVKM. The germline V and J ends were trimmed by 5 bases and 5 bases, with 0 bases remaining between them. This CDR3 is 10 amino acids long. The CDR3, as DNA: TGTGCCAGCAGTACCGGGGAGCTGTTTTTT. Encoded protein: CASSTGELFF.

The DNA of the CDR3 is TGTGCCAGCTCCCCAACGACTAGCGGGAATAACGAGCAGTACTTC. Amino acids: CASSPTTSGNNEQYF. J is TRBJ2-7 and V is TRBV18, with 11 positions matching TRBD2. Germline V gives CDR1 KGHSH, CDR2 LQKENI. The CDR3 is made up of 15 amino acids. Trimming cost V 6 bases and J 5 bases; bases outside gene matches: 9.

V usage is TRBV15 and J usage is TRBJ2-2; perhaps TRBD1 as D (6 bases). The length of the CDR3 is 17 residues. V gave up 0 bases and J gave up 4 bases, with 15 bases separating them. Per the germline V gene, CDR1 is LNHNV and CDR2 is YYDKDF (reference sequence). CDR3 DNA: TGTGCCACCAGCAGAGATCTTACCCCAGGGGTCACCGGGGAGCTGTTTTTT. Protein sequence: CATSRDLTPGVTGELFF.

This chain uses TRBV28 with TRBJ2-7; 7 nucleotides agree with TRBD1. Trimming took 4 bases from V and 3 from J; bases not matched to a gene: 6. Per the germline V gene, CDR1 is MDHEN and CDR2 is SYDVKM. The CDR3 sequence is 14 residues long. The CDR3 region is CASSSSGTDYEQYF. The CDR3 DNA is TGTGCCAGCAGTTCCTCCGGGACAGACTACGAGCAGTACTTC.

The rearrangement joins TRBV6-1 to TRBJ1-5, with D tentatively TRBD1 (6 bases). Germline V gives CDR1 MNHNS, CDR2 SASEGT. With 6 bases removed from V and 2 bases from J, the gap between germline ends came to 14 bases. This CDR3 is 15 amino acids long. The CDR3 sequence is CASRGAGSGNQPQHF. The CDR3 bases are TGTGCCAGCAGGGGGGCGGGCAGTGGCAATCAGCCCCAGCATTTT.

The chain links TRBV29-1 to TRBJ2-1, with 10 bases lining up with TRBD2. Germline trimming cut 8 bases from V and 5 bases from J; bases unmatched to any gene: 12. Per germline, CDR1 SQVTM and CDR2 ANQGSEA. The CDR3 runs to 15 residues. The CDR3 reads CSHKEGLALNNEQFF. Written as DNA, the CDR3 is TGCAGCCACAAAGAGGGACTAGCGCTTAACAATGAGCAGTTCTTC.

This chain joins TRBV10-3 and TRBJ2-7; D remains ambiguous. Trimming left V 0 bases short and J 0 bases short, with 9 bases between. This CDR3 region has 15 residues. Germline V gene sequence: CDR1 ENHRY, CDR2 SYGVKD. CDR3 amino acids: CAISESIGFSYEQYF. CDR3 in DNA: TGTGCCATCAGTGAGTCGATAGGCTTCTCCTACGAGCAGTACTTC.

The rearrangement uses TRBV11-3 and TRBJ2-7; TRBD1 is a possible D gene (6 bases). Trimming pared 9 bases from V and 0 bases from J, leaving 18 bases between. The CDR3 contains 15 residues. Germline V gene data show CDR1 as SGHNT and CDR2 as YENEEA. CDR3 nucleotides: TGTGCCAGTGCTTTACTGGGGGCCGGCTCCTACGAGCAGTACTTC. The encoded protein is CASALLGAGSYEQYF.

This clone came up a few times. At one end, the junction sequence differs from germline, possibly due to a read error. The rearrangement links TRBV19 to TRBJ1-1, with D possibly being TRBD1 (5 bases). The CDR3 contains 16 residues. In germline, CDR1 is LNHDA, CDR2 SQIVND (reference sequence). CDR3 sequence: CASSIETGHTNAEAFF. CDR3 sequence (DNA): TGTGCCAGTAGTATAGAAACAGGACATACGAACGCTGAAGCTTTCTTT.

This chain joins TRBV9 and TRBJ2-5, with 9 bases identical to TRBD2. Germline trimming cut 5 bases from V and 1 base from J; bases unmatched to any gene: 0. From germline, CDR1 is SGDLS and CDR2 YYNGEE. The CDR3 has 13 residues. The CDR3 sequence is CASRREGQETQYF. DNA for the CDR3: TGTGCCAGCAGGCGGGAGGGCCAAGAGACCCAGTACTTC. The full variable domain, completed using reference TRBV9 and TRBJ2-5, is DSGVTQTPKHLITATGQRVTLRCSPRSGDLSVYWYQQSLDQGLQFLIQYYNGEERAKGNILERFSAQQFPDLHSELNLSSLELGDSALYFCASRREGQETQYFGPGTRLLVL.

This clone was counted once. V and J are TRBV10-3 and TRBJ1-4; no definite D call. Germline values: CDR1 ENHRY, CDR2 SYGVKD. This CDR3 has 13 amino acids. V lost 3 bases and J lost 4, with 6 bases in between. CDR3 protein: CAISDGDNEKLFF. CDR3 DNA sequence: TGTGCCATCAGTGATGGAGATAATGAAAAACTGTTTTTT.

This rearrangement joins TRBV5-4 to TRBJ2-5, with D unclear. Trimming stripped 2 bases from V and 5 bases from J, with 19 bases between. The length of the CDR3 is 16 residues. Germline V CDR1 and CDR2: SGHNT, YYREEE (reference sequence). CDR3 nucleotides: TGTGCCAGCAGCTTTCCCGGGCTTCGAGAATGGGAGACCCAGTACTTC. Translation gives CASSFPGLREWETQYF.